This T cell receptor (beta chain) emerged from a study of T cells in Graves' hyperthyroidism and ophthalmopathy. Amplification targeted TCR beta CDR3 regions from RNA transcripts. TCR CDR3 underwent first-round RT-PCR with the HTBI primer set. TCRdb reprocessed the multiplex PCR reads via MiXCR and lists one record per CDR3 protein. The repertoire includes under 400,000 distinct CDR3 sequences, roughly 15% of them detected once, and approximately 19% sits in the top ten. The V gene lost 6 bases and the J gene lost 10 bases, with 19 bases spanning the gap. Looked up from germline, CDR1 is LNHDA and CDR2 is SQIVND (reference sequence). This CDR3 contains 15 residues.

This chain connects TRBV19 to TRBJ1-6; tentative D call: TRBD1 (5 bases). The TCR originated in a woman aged 55-70 years with Graves' ophthalmopathy. The specimen was blood. In DNA form, the CDR3 reads TGTGCCAGTAGAAGGCCGGGACCACGGGAATCACCCCTCCACTTT. Translation gives CASRRPGPRESPLHF.